The 13 T cell receptor beta chains below were found in one sample sequenced in a study of cytomegalovirus exposure and HLA in healthy donors. PCR involved 60 Vbeta and 13 Jbeta primers. Repertoires were generated with immunoSEQ multiplex PCR, while TCRdb's copy carries only in-frame clones and drops some. The data hold 120,000 to 150,000 clones, with 79% observed a single time. The source material was PBMCs. The receptors originated from a woman between 40 and 55 years old in good health and CMV-seropositive.

The sample holds a few counts of this clone. The chain combines TRBV7-9 with TRBJ2-1; 8 nucleotides align to TRBD1. The length of the CDR3 is 14 residues. Per the germline V gene, CDR1 is SEHNR and CDR2 is FQNEAQ (reference sequence). J gave up 6 bases and V 8 bases, and 9 bases lay outside the gene matches. As DNA, the CDR3 is TGTGCCAGCGGCACAGGGGGTGTAATCAATGAGCAGTTCTTC. Encoded protein: CASGTGGVINEQFF.

Here the CDR3 reads CASRPGQGGNTGELFF. The DNA for the CDR3 is TGTGCCAGTAGGCCAGGTCAGGGGGGGAACACCGGGGAGCTGTTTTTT. The rearrangement links TRBV19 to TRBJ2-2; TRBD1 might be the D (7 bases). The germline V gene encodes CDR1 LNHDA and CDR2 SQIVND (reference sequence). CDR3 length: 16 residues. V lost 6 bases to trimming and J lost 1 base, with 15 bases between them.

V gene TRBV5-1 combines with J gene TRBJ1-1, with 8 nucleotides matching TRBD1. V lost 3 bases, J lost 3 bases, and 4 bases stayed unmatched. Per germline, CDR1 SGHRS and CDR2 YFSETQ. CDR3 length equals 14 residues. This CDR3 is CASSSRGHDTEAFF. In DNA, the CDR3 is TGCGCCAGCAGCTCCAGGGGGCACGACACTGAAGCTTTCTTT.

The chain has TRBV14 and TRBJ2-3, with a possible D match to TRBD2 (5 bases). V was shortened by 3 bases and J by 6 bases, with 16 bases between the two germline ends. Germline V gene sequence: CDR1 SGHDN, CDR2 FVKESK. CDR3 length: 15 residues. This CDR3 is CASSHATEKRDTQYF. CDR3 sequence (DNA): TGTGCCAGCAGCCATGCCACAGAAAAGCGGGATACGCAGTATTTT.

This clone was seen once. V gene TRBV6-5 combines with J gene TRBJ2-1; the D is unclear. In germline, CDR1 is MNHEY, CDR2 SVGAGI. The V end was cut by 5 bases, the J end by 5 bases, with 16 bases between. The CDR3 length is 15 residues. This CDR3 reads CASSAFSRQNNEQFF. For the CDR3, the DNA is TGTGCCAGCAGTGCGTTTTCGAGACAAAACAATGAGCAGTTCTTC.

The CDR3 nucleotides are TGTGCCAGCAGCTTGGCCAACAGGGGTTCGGATACGCAGTATTTT. As protein: CASSLANRGSDTQYF. V is TRBV5-4 and J is TRBJ2-3, with 7 bases fitting TRBD1. The CDR3 consists of 15 residues. The germline V gene has CDR1 SGHNT and CDR2 YYREEE (reference sequence). V was clipped by 0 bases and J by 6 bases; unmatched bases: 7.

The chain couples TRBV19 to TRBJ2-1, with 10 bases identical to TRBD1. Germline V gene data show CDR1 as LNHDA and CDR2 as SQIVND (reference sequence). The ends lost 1 base at V and 9 bases at J; junction bases unmatched: 12. The CDR3 spans 17 residues. CDR3 protein: CASSIVVGTGVVGEQFF. The CDR3 nucleotides read TGTGCCAGTAGTATAGTAGTTGGGACAGGGGTAGTTGGTGAGCAGTTCTTC.

V is TRBV9 and J is TRBJ2-5; a weak D match, TRBD2 (5 bases). V was cut by 4 bases and J by 5 bases, with 18 bases left in between. This CDR3 region has 15 residues. Germline assignment: CDR1 SGDLS and CDR2 YYNGEE. CDR3 amino acids: CASSMRGIASETQYF. CDR3 sequence (DNA): TGTGCCAGCAGCATGAGAGGGATAGCCTCGGAGACCCAGTACTTC.

This chain connects TRBV27 to TRBJ1-5; maybe TRBD1 (5 bases). V gave up 2 bases and J gave up 0 bases, with 11 bases separating them. Germline V gene data show CDR1 as MNHEY and CDR2 as SMNVEV (reference sequence). This CDR3 region has 16 residues. The CDR3 DNA reads as TGTGCCAGCAGTTTAACTATAGGGGCTAGCAATCAGCCCCAGCATTTT. Its translation: CASSLTIGASNQPQHF.

V gene TRBV27 combines with J gene TRBJ2-7, with 7 nucleotides matching TRBD2. Germline assignment: CDR1 MNHEY and CDR2 SMNVEV (reference sequence). CDR3 size: 14 residues. Losses at the gene ends were 3 bases for V and 4 bases for J; bases not matched to a gene: 6. This chain's CDR3 is CASSLGGVGYEQYF. In DNA, the CDR3 is TGTGCCAGCAGTTTGGGGGGGGTGGGATACGAGCAGTACTTC.

The chain is built from TRBV19 and TRBJ2-3, with D unresolved. The CDR3 consists of 16 residues. Germline V gene sequence: CDR1 LNHDA, CDR2 SQIVND (reference sequence). Trimming shortened V by 4 bases and J by 1 base, and 15 bases separated the two germline ends. The CDR3: CASSKPLPRGTDTQYF. DNA for the CDR3: TGTGCCAGTAGTAAACCCCTCCCGCGCGGCACAGATACGCAGTATTTT. The whole variable domain, remainder taken from reference TRBV19 and TRBJ2-3, is DGGITQSPKYLFRKEGQNVTLSCEQNLNHDAMYWYRQDPGQGLRLIYYSQIVNDFQKGDIAEGYSVSREKKESFPLTVTSAQKNPTAFYLCASSKPLPRGTDTQYFGPGTRLTVL.

In this sample, this clone turned up once. This chain connects TRBV11-2 to TRBJ2-1; 8 bases align to TRBD2. The CDR3 length is 17 residues. Germline V lookup: CDR1 SGHAT, CDR2 FQNNGV. V dropped 1 base and J dropped 2; count of bases not matched to a gene: 7. The CDR3 spells CASSLAFGGGPYNEQFF. The CDR3 DNA follows: TGTGCCAGCAGCTTAGCTTTCGGGGGGGGGCCCTACAATGAGCAGTTCTTC. The whole variable domain, filled in from reference TRBV11-2 and TRBJ2-1, reads EAGVAQSPRYKIIEKRQSVAFWCNPISGHATLYWYQQILGQGPKLLIQFQNNGVVDDSQLPKDRFSAERLKGVDSTLKIQPAKLEDSAVYLCASSLAFGGGPYNEQFFGPGTRLTVL.

This chain connects TRBV27 to TRBJ1-3, with TRBD1 matching over 7 bases. With 5 bases clipped from V and 0 bases from J, the junction kept 10 bases outside the gene matches. Germline CDR1 is MNHEY and CDR2 is SMNVEV (reference sequence). This CDR3 has 17 amino acids. CDR3 sequence: CASSPGQAAFSGNTIYF. The CDR3 region has the DNA TGTGCCAGCAGTCCAGGACAGGCCGCCTTCTCTGGAAACACCATATATTTT.